The present T cell receptor (beta chain) was sequenced within a study of blood T cell repertoires in COVID-19. The authors' processing: Cell counts per sample came from amplifying reference gene primers. Data came from immunoSEQ multiplex PCR; TCRdb stores just in-frame clones and leaves some out. The DNA was the basis for D and trimming; V, J and clone size are from that table. The table lists 200,000 to 250,000 clones, 82% of them singletons. The CDR3 covers 14 residues. With V trimmed by 3 bases and J by 3 bases, 2 bases remained unmatched. Germline CDR1 reads DFQATT; CDR2 reads SNEGSKA (reference sequence).

The sequenced sample was PBMCs or T cells enriched from blood (not recorded which). The chain carries TRBV20-1 and TRBJ2-3, with 11 bases fitting TRBD1. The receptor was derived from a woman aged 60 to 75 who had recovered from COVID-19. CDR3: CSASGQGATDTQYF. CDR3 DNA: TGCAGTGCTAGTGGACAGGGGGCAACAGATACGCAGTATTTT.